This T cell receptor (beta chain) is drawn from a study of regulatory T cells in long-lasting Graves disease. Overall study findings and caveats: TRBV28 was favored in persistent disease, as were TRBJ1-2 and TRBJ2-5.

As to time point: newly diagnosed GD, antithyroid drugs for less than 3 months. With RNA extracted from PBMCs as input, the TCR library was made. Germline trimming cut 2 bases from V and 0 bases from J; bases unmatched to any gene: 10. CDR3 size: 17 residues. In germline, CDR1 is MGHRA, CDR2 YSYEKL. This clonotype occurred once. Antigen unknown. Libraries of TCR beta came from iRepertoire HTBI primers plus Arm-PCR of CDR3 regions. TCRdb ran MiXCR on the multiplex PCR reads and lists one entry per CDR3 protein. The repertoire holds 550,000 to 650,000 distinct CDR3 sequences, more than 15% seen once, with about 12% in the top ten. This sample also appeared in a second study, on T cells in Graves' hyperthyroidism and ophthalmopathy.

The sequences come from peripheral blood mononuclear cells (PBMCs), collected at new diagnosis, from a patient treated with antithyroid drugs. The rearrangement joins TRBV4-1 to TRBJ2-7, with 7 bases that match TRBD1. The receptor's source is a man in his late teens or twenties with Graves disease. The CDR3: CASSQPLDRARSYEQYF. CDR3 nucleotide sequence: TGCGCCAGCAGCCAACCCCTTGACAGGGCCCGCTCCTACGAGCAGTACTTC.